The 3 T cell receptor beta chains in this list originate from one sample, sequenced in a study of Tregs in tolerant kidney transplant recipients. Recipients received nonmyeloablative bone marrow transplants from related graft donors, with transient mixed chimerism. Assay: immunoSEQ multiplex PCR; the TCRdb copy retains only in-frame clones and omits some. This sample yields some 21,000 clones, of which roughly 80% are seen a single time; around 25% belongs to the top ten. Sequenced material: CD8+ T cells from blood (PBMCs), taken 6 months after the transplant. Receptors were obtained from a human patient who received a combined kidney and bone marrow transplant. Among the T cells, some may be from the graft donor.

This chain joins TRBV4-1 and TRBJ2-5; D unclear. CDR1 is MGHRA and CDR2 is YSYEKL in the germline V gene. Deletions cut 2 bases from V and 3 bases from J, with 4 bases between. There are 12 residues in the CDR3. CDR3 nucleotide sequence: TGCGCCAGCAGCCAACATGAAGAGACCCAGTACTTC. Translating gives CASSQHEETQYF.

This clone was counted between two and nine times. The chain has TRBV7-6 and TRBJ2-1, with D maybe TRBD2 (6 bases). Trimming cost V 1 base and J 6 bases, with 13 bases left between them. The CDR3 contains 15 residues. Germline CDR1 reads SGHVS; CDR2 reads FNYEAQ. CDR3 region: CASSLVPGLSNEQFF. CDR3 in DNA: TGTGCCAGCAGCTTAGTACCGGGACTTAGCAATGAGCAGTTCTTC.

The V and J genes are TRBV7-9 and TRBJ1-6, with unresolved D. Trimming cost V 2 bases and J 6 bases, with 11 bases left between them. The CDR3 loop spans 15 amino acids. Germline V gene lookup returns CDR1 SEHNR and CDR2 FQNEAQ (reference sequence). CDR3 bases: TGTGCCAGCAGCTTACTCGCAGGAGGTAATTCACCCCTCCACTTT. Protein sequence: CASSLLAGGNSPLHF.